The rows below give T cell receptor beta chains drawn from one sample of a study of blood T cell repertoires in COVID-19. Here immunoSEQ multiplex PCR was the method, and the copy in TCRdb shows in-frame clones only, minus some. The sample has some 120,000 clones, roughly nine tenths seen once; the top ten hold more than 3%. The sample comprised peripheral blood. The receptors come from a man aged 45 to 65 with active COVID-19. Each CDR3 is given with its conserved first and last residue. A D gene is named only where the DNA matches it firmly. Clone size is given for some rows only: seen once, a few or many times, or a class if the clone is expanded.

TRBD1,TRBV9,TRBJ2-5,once,CASSPRQGRVPFSQETQYF,TGTGCCAGCAGCCCGCGACAGGGAAGGGTCCCATTTTCCCAAGAGACCCAGTACTTC
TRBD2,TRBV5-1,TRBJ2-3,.,CASSWDLAGVDTQYF,TGCGCCAGCAGCTGGGATCTAGCGGGGGTAGATACGCAGTATTTT
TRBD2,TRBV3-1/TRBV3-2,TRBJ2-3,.,CASSSLAGSHHTQYF,TGTGCCAGCAGCTCGCTAGCGGGGTCCCACCATACGCAGTATTTT
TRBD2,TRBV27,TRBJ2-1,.,CASSFRTSEYNEQFF,TGTGCCAGCAGTTTTCGGACTAGCGAATACAATGAGCAGTTCTTC
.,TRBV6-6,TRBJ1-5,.,CASSSFPGLRNQPQHF,TGTGCCAGCAGTTCATTCCCAGGTCTACGCAATCAGCCCCAGCATTTT
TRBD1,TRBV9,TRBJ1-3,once,CASSADRGSGNTIYF,TGTGCCAGCAGCGCCGACAGGGGCTCTGGAAACACCATATATTTT
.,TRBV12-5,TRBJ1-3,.,CASGGQLGNTIYF,TGTGCTAGTGGGGGACAACTTGGAAACACCATATATTTT
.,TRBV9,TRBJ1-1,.,CASSENSLNTEAFF,TGTGCCAGCAGCGAGAACAGTTTGAACACTGAAGCTTTCTTT
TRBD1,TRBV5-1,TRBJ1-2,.,CASSLEFGTGYGYTF,TGCGCCAGCAGCTTGGAATTTGGGACAGGCTATGGCTACACCTTC
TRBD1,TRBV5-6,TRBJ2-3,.,CASSIEWGTGRTDTQYF,TGTGCCAGCAGCATCGAATGGGGGACAGGGCGAACAGATACGCAGTATTTT
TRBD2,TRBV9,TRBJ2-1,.,CASSVEAGGRAHEQFF,TGTGCCAGCAGCGTAGAGGCTGGCGGGAGGGCCCATGAGCAGTTCTTC
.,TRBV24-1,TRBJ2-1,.,CATSDLQRANEQFF,TGTGCCACCAGTGATTTGCAGAGGGCTAATGAGCAGTTCTTC
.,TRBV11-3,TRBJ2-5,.,CASSLGLPPQETQYF,TGTGCCAGCAGCTTAGGACTTCCTCCTCAAGAGACCCAGTACTTC
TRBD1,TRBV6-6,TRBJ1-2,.,CASTPTGDYGYTF,TGTGCCAGCACCCCCACAGGGGACTATGGCTACACCTTC
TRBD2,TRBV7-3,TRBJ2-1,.,CASSQMGAGGYEQFF,TGTGCCAGCAGCCAAATGGGTGCGGGGGGCTATGAGCAGTTCTTC
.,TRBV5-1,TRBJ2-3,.,CASSLGPGSGTDTQYF,TGCGCCAGCAGCTTGGGACCGGGCTCGGGGACAGATACGCAGTATTTT
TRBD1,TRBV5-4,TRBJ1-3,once,CASSFQQGVANTIYF,TGTGCCAGCAGCTTCCAACAGGGGGTGGCGAACACCATATATTTT
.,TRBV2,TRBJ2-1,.,CASSDRRTSTYNEQFF,TGTGCCAGCAGTGACAGGAGGACCTCTACCTACAATGAGCAGTTCTTC
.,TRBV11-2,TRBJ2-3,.,CASSPRPREPSTDTQYF,TGTGCCAGCAGCCCCAGACCCCGGGAGCCTAGCACAGATACGCAGTATTTT
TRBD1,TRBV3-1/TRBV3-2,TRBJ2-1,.,CASSQFFRQGYNEQFF,TGTGCCAGCAGCCAGTTTTTTAGACAGGGGTACAATGAGCAGTTCTTC
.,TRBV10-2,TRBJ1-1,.,CATYGGLETEAFF,TGCGCCACCTACGGCGGGTTGGAGACTGAAGCTTTCTTT
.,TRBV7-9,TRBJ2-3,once,CASRRAESLGTDTQYF,TGTGCCAGCAGACGAGCGGAGTCCCTGGGCACAGATACGCAGTATTTT